The 8 T cell receptor beta chains in this list originate from one sample, sequenced in a study of CD8+ T cells in alopecia areata. Extracted RNA was reverse transcribed into cDNA, the sequencing template. Assay used: immunoSEQ multiplex PCR; TCRdb lists only in-frame clones, some missing. The data show fewer than 110,000 clones, about three fifths seen once. Treatment described: oral pan-JAK inhibitor, 5-10 mg twice daily. Source: CD8+ T cells sorted from blood, taken at approximately week 61, from a patient treated with tofacitinib. All receptors derive from a human donor with alopecia areata.

The chain has TRBV4-2 and TRBJ1-1; D perhaps matches TRBD1 (5 bases). The germline V and J ends were trimmed by 0 bases and 11 bases, with 19 bases remaining between them. CDR1 is LGHNA, CDR2 YNFKEQ, per germline. The CDR3 extends over 15 amino acids. CDR3 in DNA: TGTGCCAGCAGCCAAGAACGAGGTATCACAGGCGGCGCTTTCTTT. Residues: CASSQERGITGGAFF.

The chain couples TRBV4-1 to TRBJ1-2; 7 nucleotides line up with TRBD1. This CDR3 spans 17 amino acids. The V gene's germline CDR1 is MGHRA and CDR2 YSYEKL. Trimming took 6 bases from V and 4 from J; bases not matched to a gene: 17. The CDR3 here is CASRPRDQGGVGYGYTF. In DNA, the CDR3 is TGCGCCAGCAGGCCCCGTGATCAGGGGGGGGTAGGCTATGGCTACACCTTC.

This chain joins TRBV10-2 and TRBJ1-1; D gene unclear. Between the trimmed V and J ends, which lost 3 bases and 10 bases, there was a span of 9 bases. This CDR3 has 11 residues. CDR1 is WSHSY, CDR2 SAAADI, per germline. CDR3 region: CASSDGSVAFF. CDR3 bases: TGCGCCAGCAGTGACGGGTCAGTAGCTTTCTTT.

The rearrangement uses TRBV9 and TRBJ1-1; 8 bases line up with TRBD1. Germline CDR1 reads SGDLS; CDR2 reads YYNGEE. The length of the CDR3 is 15 residues. The trim removed 4 bases at V and 4 bases at J, leaving 9 bases unmatched. CDR3 loop: CASSPPGQGATEAFF. The CDR3 DNA reads as TGTGCCAGCAGCCCTCCTGGGCAGGGGGCCACTGAAGCTTTCTTT.

This clone showed up just a few times. This chain links TRBV7-9 with TRBJ1-5; perhaps TRBD1 as D (6 bases). The CDR3 contains 14 residues. V lost 5 bases and J lost 4, with 12 bases in between. Germline V CDR1 and CDR2: SEHNR, FQNEAQ (reference sequence). The CDR3 nucleotides read TGTGCCAGCAGCCCGGGACACCCGAATCAGCCCCAGCATTTT. Translated: CASSPGHPNQPQHF.

The chain is built from TRBV5-6 and TRBJ2-7; 7 nucleotides match TRBD2. The germline gives CDR1 SGHDT, CDR2 YYEEEE. The CDR3 runs to 14 residues. V lost 3 bases to trimming and J lost 9 bases; unmatched junction nucleotides: 12. CDR3 bases: TGTGCCAGCAGCTCAGGGACTATCTACGCGGGGCAGTACTTC. Amino acid sequence: CASSSGTIYAGQYF.

V usage is TRBV15 and J usage is TRBJ2-7; 7 nucleotides align to TRBD1. The CDR3 totals 16 residues. V lost 1 base to trimming and J lost 5 bases; unmatched junction nucleotides: 11. Germline V gene sequence: CDR1 LNHNV, CDR2 YYDKDF (reference sequence). CDR3: CATSRGKTGVWDEQYF. CDR3 DNA: TGTGCCACCAGCAGAGGGAAAACAGGGGTATGGGACGAGCAGTACTTC.

The chain has TRBV25-1 and TRBJ2-5; 8 nucleotides match TRBD1. This CDR3 is built from 16 residues. Per the germline V gene, CDR1 is MGHDK and CDR2 is SYGVNS. V shed 6 bases and J 4 bases; nucleotides not matched to a gene: 13. CDR3 amino acids: CASRGRGHIDRETQYF. DNA for the CDR3: TGTGCCAGCAGGGGCAGGGGGCATATCGACAGAGAGACCCAGTACTTC.